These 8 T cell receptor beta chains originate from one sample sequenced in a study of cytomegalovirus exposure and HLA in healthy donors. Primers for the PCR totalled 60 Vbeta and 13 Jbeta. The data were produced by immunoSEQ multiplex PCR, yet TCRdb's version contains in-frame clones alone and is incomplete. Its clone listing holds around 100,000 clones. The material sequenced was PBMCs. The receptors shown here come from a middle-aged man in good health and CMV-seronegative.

CDR3 coding DNA: TGTGCCATCAGACCGGGACAGGGGGCCCTGGGGGACTATGGCTACACCTTC. Amino acid sequence: CAIRPGQGALGDYGYTF. V and J are TRBV10-3 and TRBJ1-2; 12 nucleotides match TRBD1. From germline, CDR1 is ENHRY and CDR2 SYGVKD. The CDR3 is made up of 17 amino acids. Losses at the gene ends were 6 bases for V and 3 bases for J; bases not matched to a gene: 11.

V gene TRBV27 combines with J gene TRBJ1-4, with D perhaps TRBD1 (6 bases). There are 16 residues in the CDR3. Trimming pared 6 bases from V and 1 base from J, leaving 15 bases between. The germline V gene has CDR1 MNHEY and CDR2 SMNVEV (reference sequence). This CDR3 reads CASRIQGSGTNEKLFF. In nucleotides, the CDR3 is TGTGCCAGCAGAATTCAGGGGTCAGGAACTAATGAAAAACTGTTTTTT.

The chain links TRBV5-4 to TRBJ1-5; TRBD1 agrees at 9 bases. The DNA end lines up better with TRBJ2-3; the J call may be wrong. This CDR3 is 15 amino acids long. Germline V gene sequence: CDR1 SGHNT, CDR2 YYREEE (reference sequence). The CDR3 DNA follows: TGTGCCAGCAGCAGCGGGACAGGGCGCAATCAGCCCCAGTATTTT. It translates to CASSSGTGRNQPQYF.

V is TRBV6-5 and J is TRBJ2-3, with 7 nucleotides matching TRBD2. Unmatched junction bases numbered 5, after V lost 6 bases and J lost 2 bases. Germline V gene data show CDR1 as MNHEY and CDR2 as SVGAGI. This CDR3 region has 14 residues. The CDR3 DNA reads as TGTGCCAGCAGGACGGGACTATCCACAGATACGCAGTATTTT. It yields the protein CASRTGLSTDTQYF.

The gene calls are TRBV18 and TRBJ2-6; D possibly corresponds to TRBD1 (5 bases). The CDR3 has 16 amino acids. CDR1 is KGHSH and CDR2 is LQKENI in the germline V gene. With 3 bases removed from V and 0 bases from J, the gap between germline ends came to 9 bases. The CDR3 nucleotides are TGTGCCAGCTCACCCCGACAGACCTCTGGGGCCAACGTCCTGACTTTC. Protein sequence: CASSPRQTSGANVLTF.

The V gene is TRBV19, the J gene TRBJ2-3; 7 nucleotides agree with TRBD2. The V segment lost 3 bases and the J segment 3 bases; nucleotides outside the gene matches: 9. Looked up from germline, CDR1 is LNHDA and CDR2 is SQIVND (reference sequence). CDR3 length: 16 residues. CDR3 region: CASSIMAGAWTDTQYF. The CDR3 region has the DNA TGTGCCAGTAGTATTATGGCGGGAGCCTGGACAGATACGCAGTATTTT.

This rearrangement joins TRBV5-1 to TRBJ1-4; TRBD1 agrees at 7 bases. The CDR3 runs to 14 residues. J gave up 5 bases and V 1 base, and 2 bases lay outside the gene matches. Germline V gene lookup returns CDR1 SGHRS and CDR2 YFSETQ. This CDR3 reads CASSLQGVNEKLFF. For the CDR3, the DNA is TGCGCCAGCAGCTTGCAGGGGGTGAATGAAAAACTGTTTTTT.

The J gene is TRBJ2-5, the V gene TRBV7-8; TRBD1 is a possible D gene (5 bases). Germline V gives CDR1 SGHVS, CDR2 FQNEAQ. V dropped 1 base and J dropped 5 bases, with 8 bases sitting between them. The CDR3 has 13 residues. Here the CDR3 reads CASSLVQGETQYF. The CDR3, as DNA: TGTGCCAGCAGCTTAGTTCAGGGTGAGACCCAGTACTTC.